The source of this TCR beta chain is a study of T-cell reconstitution after alpha-beta-depleted transplantation in children. A library of TCRbeta sequences, prepared with unique molecular identifiers, was generated. MiXCR, run by TCRdb on the PCR reads, gives a single entry per CDR3 protein. The repertoire consists of approximately 270,000 distinct CDR3 sequences, with almost 10% occurring once and the leading ten covering 10%. From germline, CDR1 is SNHLY and CDR2 FYNNEI. This CDR3 comprises 13 residues. Trimming pared 6 bases from V and 7 bases from J, leaving 10 bases between. Sequencing was performed on PBMCs from the stem cell graft donor, taken from the stem cell graft. The chain joins TRBV2 to TRBJ1-6; the D is unclear. The clonotype originates from a human donor who donated a stem cell graft to a child with SCID. The CDR3 protein is CASRTLGNSPLHF. The CDR3 nucleotides are TGTGCCAGCAGGACCTTAGGGAATTCACCCCTCCACTTT.